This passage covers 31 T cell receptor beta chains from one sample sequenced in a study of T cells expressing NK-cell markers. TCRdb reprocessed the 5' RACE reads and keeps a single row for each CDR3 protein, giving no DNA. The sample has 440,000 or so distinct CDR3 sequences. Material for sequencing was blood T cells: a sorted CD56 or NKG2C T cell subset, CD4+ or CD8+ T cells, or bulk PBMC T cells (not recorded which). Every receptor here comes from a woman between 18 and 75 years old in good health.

The CDR3 is CSARVGHDNTEAFF. The genes are TRBV20-1 and TRBJ1-1; TCRdb's assignment of TRBD1 cannot be checked, as there is no DNA. The CDR3 is 14 residues long. In germline, CDR1 is DFQATT, CDR2 SNEGSKA (reference sequence).

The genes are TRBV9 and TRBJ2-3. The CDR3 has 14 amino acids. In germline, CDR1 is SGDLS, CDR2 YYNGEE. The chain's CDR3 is CASSVEGGTDTQYF.

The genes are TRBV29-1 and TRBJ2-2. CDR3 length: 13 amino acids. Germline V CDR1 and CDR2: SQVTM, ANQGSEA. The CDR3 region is CSVTTQDTGELFF.

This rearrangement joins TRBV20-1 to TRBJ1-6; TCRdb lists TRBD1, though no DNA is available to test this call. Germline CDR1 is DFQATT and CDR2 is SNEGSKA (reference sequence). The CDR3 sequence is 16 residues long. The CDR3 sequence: CSARDMGRGGNSPLHF.

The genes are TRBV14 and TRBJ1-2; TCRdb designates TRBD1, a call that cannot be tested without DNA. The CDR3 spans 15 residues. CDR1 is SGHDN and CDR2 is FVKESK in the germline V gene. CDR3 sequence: CASSQLQGRSYGYTF.

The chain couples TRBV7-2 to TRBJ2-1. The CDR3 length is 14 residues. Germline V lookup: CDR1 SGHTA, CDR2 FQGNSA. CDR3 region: CASSYLLGYNEQFF.

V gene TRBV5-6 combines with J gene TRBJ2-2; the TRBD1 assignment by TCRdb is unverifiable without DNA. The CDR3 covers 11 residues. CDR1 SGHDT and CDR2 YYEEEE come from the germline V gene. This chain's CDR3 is CASSTGPELFF.

The CDR3 spells CASSAGQGDTGELFF. V gene TRBV25-1 combines with J gene TRBJ2-2; TCRdb returns TRBD1, unconfirmable since there is no DNA. The length of the CDR3 is 15 residues. In germline, CDR1 is MGHDK, CDR2 SYGVNS.

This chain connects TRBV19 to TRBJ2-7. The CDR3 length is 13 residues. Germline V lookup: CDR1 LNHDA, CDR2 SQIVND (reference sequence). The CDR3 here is CASSSGSFNEQYF.

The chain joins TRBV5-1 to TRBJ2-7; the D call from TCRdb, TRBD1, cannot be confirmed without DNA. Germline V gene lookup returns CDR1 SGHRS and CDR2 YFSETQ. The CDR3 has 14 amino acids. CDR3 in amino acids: CASSLEPGSHEQYF.

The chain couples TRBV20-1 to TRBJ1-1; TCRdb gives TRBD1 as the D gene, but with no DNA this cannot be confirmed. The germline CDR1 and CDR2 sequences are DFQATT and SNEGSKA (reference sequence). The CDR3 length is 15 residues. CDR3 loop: CSASYHRGGVPEAFF.

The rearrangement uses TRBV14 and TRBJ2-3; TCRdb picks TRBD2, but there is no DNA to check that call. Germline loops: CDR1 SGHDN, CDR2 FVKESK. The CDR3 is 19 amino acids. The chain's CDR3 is CASRPVLAGGPHRTDTQYF. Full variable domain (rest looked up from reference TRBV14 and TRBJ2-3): EAGVTQFPSHSVIEKGQTVTLRCDPISGHDNLYWYRRVMGKEIKFLLHFVKESKQDESGMPNNRFLAERTGGTYSTLKVQPAELEDSGVYFCASRPVLAGGPHRTDTQYFGPGTRLTVL.

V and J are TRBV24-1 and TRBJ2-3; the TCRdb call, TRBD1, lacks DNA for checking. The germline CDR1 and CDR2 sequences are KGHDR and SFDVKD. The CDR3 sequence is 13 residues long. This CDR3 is CATSDGGTDTQYF.

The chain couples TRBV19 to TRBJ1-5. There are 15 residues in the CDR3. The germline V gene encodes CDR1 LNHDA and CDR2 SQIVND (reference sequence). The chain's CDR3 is CASVMDGGLNQPQHF.

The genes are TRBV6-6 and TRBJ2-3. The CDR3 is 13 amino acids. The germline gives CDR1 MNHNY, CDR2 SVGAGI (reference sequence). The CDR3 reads CASSSIQADTQYF.

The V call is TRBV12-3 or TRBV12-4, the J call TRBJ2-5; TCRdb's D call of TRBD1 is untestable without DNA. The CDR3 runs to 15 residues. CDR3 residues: CASSPHLGGQETQYF.

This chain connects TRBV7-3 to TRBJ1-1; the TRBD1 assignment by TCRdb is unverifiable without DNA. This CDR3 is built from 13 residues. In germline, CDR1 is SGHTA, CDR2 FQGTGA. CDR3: CASSTPGQGAAFF. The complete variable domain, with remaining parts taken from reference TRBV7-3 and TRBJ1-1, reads GAGVSQTPSNKVTEKGKYVELRCDPISGHTALYWYRQSLGQGPEFLIYFQGTGAADDSGLPNDRFFAVRPEGSVSTLKIQRTERGDSAVYLCASSTPGQGAAFFGQGTRLTVV.

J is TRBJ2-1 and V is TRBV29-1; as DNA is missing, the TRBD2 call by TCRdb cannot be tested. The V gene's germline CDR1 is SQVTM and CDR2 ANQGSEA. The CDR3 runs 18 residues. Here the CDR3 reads CSVEGGLAGVVWKNEQFF.

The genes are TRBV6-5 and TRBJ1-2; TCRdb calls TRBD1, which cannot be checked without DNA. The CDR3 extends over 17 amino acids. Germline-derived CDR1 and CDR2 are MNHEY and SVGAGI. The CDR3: CASSPRPGRSYDYGYTF.

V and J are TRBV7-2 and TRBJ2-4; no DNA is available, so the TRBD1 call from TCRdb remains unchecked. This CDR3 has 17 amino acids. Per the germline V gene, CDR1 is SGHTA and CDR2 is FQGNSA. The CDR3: CASSFVTGVGTKNIQYF.

This CDR3 is CASSRLGGSEQFF. V is TRBV11-1 and J is TRBJ2-1; TCRdb lists TRBD1, though no DNA is available to test this call. CDR3 size: 13 residues. Germline V gene sequence: CDR1 SGHAT, CDR2 FQDESV (reference sequence).

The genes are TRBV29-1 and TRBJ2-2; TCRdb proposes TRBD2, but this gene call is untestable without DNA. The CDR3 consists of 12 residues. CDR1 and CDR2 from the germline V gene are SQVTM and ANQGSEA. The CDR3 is CSVPSATGELFF.

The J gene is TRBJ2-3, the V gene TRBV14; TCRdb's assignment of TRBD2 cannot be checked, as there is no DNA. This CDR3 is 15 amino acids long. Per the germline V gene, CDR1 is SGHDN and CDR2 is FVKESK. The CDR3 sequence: CASSPRASGIDTQYF.

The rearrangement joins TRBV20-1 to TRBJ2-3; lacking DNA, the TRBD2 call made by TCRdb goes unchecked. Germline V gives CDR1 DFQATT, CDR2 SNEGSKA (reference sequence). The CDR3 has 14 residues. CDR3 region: CSARMGPSTDTQYF.

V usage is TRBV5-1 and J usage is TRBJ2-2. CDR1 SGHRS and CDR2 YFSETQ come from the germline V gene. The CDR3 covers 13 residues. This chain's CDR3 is CASSFSLGGELFF. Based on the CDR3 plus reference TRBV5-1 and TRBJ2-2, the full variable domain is KAGVTQTPRYLIKTRGQQVTLSCSPISGHRSVSWYQQTPGQGLQFLFEYFSETQRNKGNFPGRFSGRQFSNSRSEMNVSTLELGDSALYLCASSFSLGGELFFGEGSRLTVL.

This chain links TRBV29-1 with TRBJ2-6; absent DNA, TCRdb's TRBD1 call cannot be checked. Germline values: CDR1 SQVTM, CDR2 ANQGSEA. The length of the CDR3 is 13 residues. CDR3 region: CSVSGAGANVLTF.

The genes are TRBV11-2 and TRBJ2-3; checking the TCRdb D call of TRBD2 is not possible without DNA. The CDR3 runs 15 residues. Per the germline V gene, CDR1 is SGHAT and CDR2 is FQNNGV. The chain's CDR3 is CASSPTSIRADTQYF. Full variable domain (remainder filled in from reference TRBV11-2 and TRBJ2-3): EAGVAQSPRYKIIEKRQSVAFWCNPISGHATLYWYQQILGQGPKLLIQFQNNGVVDDSQLPKDRFSAERLKGVDSTLKIQPAKLEDSAVYLCASSPTSIRADTQYFGPGTRLTVL.

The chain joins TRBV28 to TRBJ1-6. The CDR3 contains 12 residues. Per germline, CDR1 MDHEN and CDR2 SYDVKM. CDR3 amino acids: CASIAGRPPLHF.

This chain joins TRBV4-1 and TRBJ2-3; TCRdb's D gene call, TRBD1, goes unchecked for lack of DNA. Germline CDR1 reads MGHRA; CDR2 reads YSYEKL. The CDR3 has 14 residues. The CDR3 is CASSQAAGIDTQYF.

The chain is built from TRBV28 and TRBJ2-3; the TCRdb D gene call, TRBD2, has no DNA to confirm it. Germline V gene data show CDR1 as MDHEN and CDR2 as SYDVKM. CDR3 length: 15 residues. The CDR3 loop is CASSLRGRGPDTQYF.

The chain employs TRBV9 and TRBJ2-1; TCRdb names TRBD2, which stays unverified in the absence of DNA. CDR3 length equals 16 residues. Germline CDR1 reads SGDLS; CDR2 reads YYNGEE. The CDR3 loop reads CASSPPGTVNHNEQFF. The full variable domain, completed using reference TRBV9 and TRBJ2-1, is DSGVTQTPKHLITATGQRVTLRCSPRSGDLSVYWYQQSLDQGLQFLIQYYNGEERAKGNILERFSAQQFPDLHSELNLSSLELGDSALYFCASSPPGTVNHNEQFFGPGTRLTVL.